The next 11 T cell receptor beta chains were all read from a single sample in a study of beta chain features in type 1 diabetes. Whole-study results and caveats: Type 1 diabetes patients had moderately but significantly shorter TCRB CDR3s in all four CD4+ subsets.

No antigen is known for these receptors. Expressed TCRB transcripts were sequenced because the entire RNA isolate underwent reverse transcription. The protocol was immunoSEQ multiplex PCR, while the TCRdb copy is restricted to in-frame clones and leaves out a portion. The data show fewer than 45,000 clones, approximately 70% seen once. Sequenced input: Tregs from blood. All receptors derive from a young man with type 1 diabetes. Some clones in this sample may be carry-over from other donors' samples.

J is TRBJ2-7 and V is TRBV5-1; TRBD1 is a possible D gene (7 bases). V gave up 5 bases and J gave up 2 bases, with 20 bases separating them. The CDR3 contains 16 residues. CDR1 is SGHRS and CDR2 is YFSETQ in the germline V gene. The CDR3 is CASSFAQQGGTYEQYF. The CDR3 DNA follows: TGCGCCAGCAGTTTTGCCCAGCAGGGGGGTACCTACGAGCAGTACTTC.

The chain links TRBV7-2 to TRBJ2-3; D might be TRBD1 (6 bases). CDR1 and CDR2 from the germline V gene are SGHTA and FQGNSA. CDR3 length: 13 residues. V was pared by 1 base and J by 10 bases, with 12 bases between. The CDR3 DNA follows: TGTGCCAGCAGCTTAGAACAGGGAAGTCCGCAGTATTTT. It is translated as CASSLEQGSPQYF.

The chain recombines TRBV27 with TRBJ2-3; no definite D call. There are 14 residues in the CDR3. Germline V gene data show CDR1 as MNHEY and CDR2 as SMNVEV (reference sequence). Trimming removed 3 bases at V and 1 base at J, with 8 bases between. DNA for the CDR3: TGTGCCAGCAGTTTCGACTTACGCACAGATACGCAGTATTTT. Translating gives CASSFDLRTDTQYF.

The genes are TRBV5-1 and TRBJ2-4, with D perhaps TRBD1 (5 bases). V was shortened by 0 bases and J by 10 bases, with 11 bases between the two germline ends. CDR1 is SGHRS and CDR2 is YFSETQ in the germline V gene. There are 13 residues in the CDR3. The CDR3 here is CASSLAETAIQYF. CDR3 coding DNA: TGCGCCAGCAGCTTGGCCGAGACAGCTATTCAGTACTTC.

The chain employs TRBV7-9 and TRBJ2-1; 10 positions match TRBD2. Germline trimming cut 5 bases from V and 5 bases from J; bases unmatched to any gene: 12. The CDR3 loop spans 17 amino acids. In germline, CDR1 is SEHNR, CDR2 FQNEAQ (reference sequence). CDR3 coding DNA: TGTGCCAGCAGCCTTACGCGAACTAGCGGGGCTGACAATGAGCAGTTCTTC. Translating gives CASSLTRTSGADNEQFF.

This clone has a single count. The rearrangement links TRBV5-4 to TRBJ1-2; D might be TRBD1 (6 bases). This CDR3 has 13 amino acids. Germline lookup yields CDR1 SGHNT and CDR2 YYREEE (reference sequence). The germline V and J ends were trimmed by 2 bases and 6 bases, with 11 bases remaining between them. CDR3 DNA sequence: TGTGCCAGCAGCTTTGACAGGCAGAATGGCTACACCTTC. Protein product: CASSFDRQNGYTF.

The V gene is TRBV7-2, the J gene TRBJ2-2; 8 bases map to TRBD1. The ends lost 3 bases at V and 1 base at J; junction bases unmatched: 1. The CDR3 is 15 amino acids. CDR1 and CDR2 from the germline V gene are SGHTA and FQGNSA. CDR3 nucleotides: TGTGCCAGCAGCTTTGACAGGGGGAACACCGGGGAGCTGTTTTTT. Protein product: CASSFDRGNTGELFF. Full variable domain (rest looked up from reference TRBV7-2 and TRBJ2-2): GAGVSQSPSNKVTEKGKDVELRCDPISGHTALYWYRQSLGQGLEFLIYFQGNSAPDKSGLPSDRFSAERTGGSVSTLTIQRTQQEDSAVYLCASSFDRGNTGELFFGEGSRLTVL.

This sequence joins TRBV5-1 and TRBJ2-3, with D uncertain. The CDR3 consists of 15 residues. Deletions cut 3 bases from V and 3 bases from J, with 14 bases between. CDR1 and CDR2 (germline): SGHRS, YFSETQ. The CDR3 loop reads CASSSKADYTDTQYF. DNA of the CDR3: TGCGCCAGCAGCTCAAAGGCGGATTATACAGATACGCAGTATTTT.

J is TRBJ2-1 and V is TRBV6-6; no firm D call. V was shortened by 6 bases and J by 2 bases, with 5 bases between the two germline ends. Germline V CDR1 and CDR2: MNHNY, SVGAGI (reference sequence). This CDR3 has 12 residues. CDR3 sequence: CASRNTYNEQFF. DNA for the CDR3: TGTGCCAGCAGAAACACCTACAATGAGCAGTTCTTC.

V usage is TRBV19 and J usage is TRBJ1-1; D gene uncertain. V was shortened by 5 bases and J by 2 bases, with 12 bases between the two germline ends. The germline gives CDR1 LNHDA, CDR2 SQIVND (reference sequence). The CDR3 is made up of 14 amino acids. The CDR3, as DNA: TGTGCCAGTAGTGACTTGAACCTAAACACTGAAGCTTTCTTT. This codes for CASSDLNLNTEAFF. The full variable domain, its missing parts supplied by reference TRBV19 and TRBJ1-1, is DGGITQSPKYLFRKEGQNVTLSCEQNLNHDAMYWYRQDPGQGLRLIYYSQIVNDFQKGDIAEGYSVSREKKESFPLTVTSAQKNPTAFYLCASSDLNLNTEAFFGQGTRLTVV.

V and J are TRBV28 and TRBJ2-5; 8 bases agree with TRBD1. The DNA matches TRBJ2-7 better at its end, which makes the J call doubtful. Germline CDR1 reads MDHEN; CDR2 reads SYDVKM. There are 13 residues in the CDR3. The CDR3 nucleotides read TGTGCCAGCAGTCCGCAGGGGGCAAACGAGCAGTACTTC. It yields the protein CASSPQGANEQYF.